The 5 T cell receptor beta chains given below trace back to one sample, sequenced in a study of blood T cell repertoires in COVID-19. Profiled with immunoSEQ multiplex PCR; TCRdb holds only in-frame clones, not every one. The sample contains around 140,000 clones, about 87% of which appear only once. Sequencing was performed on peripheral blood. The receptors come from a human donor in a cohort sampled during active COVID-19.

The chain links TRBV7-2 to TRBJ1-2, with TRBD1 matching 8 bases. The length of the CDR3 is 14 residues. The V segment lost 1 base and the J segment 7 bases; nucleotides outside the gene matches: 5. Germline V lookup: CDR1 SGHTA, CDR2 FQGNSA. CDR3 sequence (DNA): TGTGCCAGCAGCTTAGGACAGGGGCTGGGTGGCTACACCTTC. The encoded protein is CASSLGQGLGGYTF.

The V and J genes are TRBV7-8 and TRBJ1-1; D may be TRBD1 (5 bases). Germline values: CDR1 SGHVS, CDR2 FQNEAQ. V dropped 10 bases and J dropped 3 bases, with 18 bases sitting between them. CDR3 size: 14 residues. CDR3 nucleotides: TGTGCCACAGAACGTGGAGGGGCGCACACTGAAGCTTTCTTT. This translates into CATERGGAHTEAFF.

The CDR3 bases are TGTGCCAGCAGTGTAAAGGTTACAGGCGAAGCTTTCTTT. Its translation is CASSVKVTGEAFF. This chain links TRBV2 with TRBJ1-1, with D perhaps matching TRBD1 (5 bases). Trimming shortened V by 4 bases and J by 8 bases, and 14 bases separated the two germline ends. This CDR3 comprises 13 residues. CDR1 and CDR2 (germline): SNHLY, FYNNEI.

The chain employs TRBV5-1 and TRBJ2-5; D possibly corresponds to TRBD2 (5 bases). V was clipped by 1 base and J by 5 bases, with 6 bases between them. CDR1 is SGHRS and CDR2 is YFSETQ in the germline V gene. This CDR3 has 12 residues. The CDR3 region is CASSLRGETQYF. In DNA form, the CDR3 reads TGCGCCAGCAGCTTGCGAGGGGAGACCCAGTACTTC.

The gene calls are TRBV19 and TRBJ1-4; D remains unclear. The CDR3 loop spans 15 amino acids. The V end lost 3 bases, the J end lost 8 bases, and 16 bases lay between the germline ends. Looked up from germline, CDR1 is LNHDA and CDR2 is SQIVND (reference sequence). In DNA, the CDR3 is TGTGCCAGTAGTATCGAGGGCCTGTATTACGAAAAACTGTTTTTT. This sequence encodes CASSIEGLYYEKLFF.